The source of this TCR beta chain is a study of blood T cells in healthy people across ages. Findings and caveats of the study: Researchers report that TCR beta diversity correlated strongly with naive T cell percentage. In older individuals, TCR beta diversity per million T cells was lower, falling roughly linearly with age.

A J-beta primer mix and a sample-barcoded 5' primer were used in a second PCR of roughly 6 to 12 cycles. TCRdb used MiXCR to reprocess the 5' RACE reads, holding one entry per CDR3 protein. The table has 800,000 or so distinct CDR3 sequences, about half seen once. This clonotype has just one count. The antigen remains undetermined. No fewer than 5.5 micrograms of total RNA were isolated from every sample. V gave up 3 bases and J gave up 2 bases, with 13 bases separating them. The V gene's germline CDR1 is MNHEY and CDR2 SMNVEV (reference sequence). The CDR3 spans 15 residues. The genes are TRBV27 and TRBJ2-5, with D tentatively TRBD2 (7 bases). The sample consisted of blood. The clonotype originates from a man older than 75 in good health. The CDR3 sequence is CASSLSRGRQETQYF. The CDR3 DNA is TGTGCCAGCAGTTTGTCGCGGGGGCGTCAAGAGACCCAGTACTTC.